This note documents a single T cell receptor (beta chain) sequence. What antigen it recognizes has not been identified. No much larger clone exists at a distance of one base, and base qualities are not known. At one collaborating source in Seattle, patients were enrolled during active infection and were followed longitudinally through the course of disease. Whole blood was collected in K2EDTA tubes by collaborating institutions according to the institutions' own protocols. Collaborator samples were shipped for TCRbeta analysis as frozen whole blood, isolated PBMCs, or DNA extracted from either sample type. This record comes from a study of blood T cell repertoires in COVID-19 (dated by TCRdb to the early 2020s). About the study as a whole: The collaborator samples originated in the United States, Italy and Spain and spanned the acute and convalescent phases of COVID-19. The prospective study material was composed of cDNA or gDNA derived from T cells, B-cell-depleted T cells, or PBMCs. Subjects who had been exposed to COVID-19, were actively infected with it, or had recovered from it provided the deeply sampled blood TCRbeta repertoires that made up the dataset. The repertoires were made available in a free public database intended to serve as a resource for research on the immune response to SARS-CoV-2. The samples were drawn from the first 160 participants of the ongoing ImmuneRACE study and from over a thousand subjects provided by 6 global collaborators. Where available, HLA class I and class II types were taken from metadata supplied by the sample provider and were not determined by assay-based typing. Sample metadata almost always included a de-identified subject ID, COVID-19 status, age in years and sex. The study at large found these results: The quantity of clinical and demographic metadata differed by source and by participant and was supplied without curation.

The germline V gene sets CDR1 to SQVTM and CDR2 to ANQGSEA. V lost 6 bases and J lost 9 bases, and the count of bases not matched to a germline gene is 5. The CDR3, cysteine through phenylalanine, is 13 amino acids long. Kept here is only the CDR3 DNA, which spans 39 bases and is read in frame from base 1. The immunoSEQ Assay, a bias-controlled multiplex PCR, was used to amplify TCRbeta CDR3 regions from genomic DNA. Regarding the original processing steps: Within the assay, amplification of reference gene primers was used to estimate how many nucleated cells each sample contained. To quantify the absolute abundance of each unique TCRbeta CDR3 rearrangement, sequence reads were collapsed and filtered. Productive Simpson clonality was computed per sample as the square root of Simpson's diversity index over productive rearrangements. Here the immuneACCESS table is served through TCRdb, limited to in-frame sequences with V and J called. Missing clones are a known gap in these copies; in checked studies unresolved V genes cover under half, and the rest lacks a known reason. That table furnishes V, J and clone size, whereas the DNA furnished D and trimming. The sample yields about 200,000 clones; 80% to 95% were counted once. The ten largest clones take up 0.75% to 1% of the sample.

Material: peripheral blood. The V and J genes are TRBV29-1 and TRBJ2-1; TRBD2 aligns with 13 central bases. The receptor was isolated from a man between 60 and 70 years old with COVID-19, enrolled during active disease. The DNA is TGCAGCGTGAGGACTAGCGGGAGAACTGAGCAGTTCTTC. It translates as CSVRTSGRTEQFF.